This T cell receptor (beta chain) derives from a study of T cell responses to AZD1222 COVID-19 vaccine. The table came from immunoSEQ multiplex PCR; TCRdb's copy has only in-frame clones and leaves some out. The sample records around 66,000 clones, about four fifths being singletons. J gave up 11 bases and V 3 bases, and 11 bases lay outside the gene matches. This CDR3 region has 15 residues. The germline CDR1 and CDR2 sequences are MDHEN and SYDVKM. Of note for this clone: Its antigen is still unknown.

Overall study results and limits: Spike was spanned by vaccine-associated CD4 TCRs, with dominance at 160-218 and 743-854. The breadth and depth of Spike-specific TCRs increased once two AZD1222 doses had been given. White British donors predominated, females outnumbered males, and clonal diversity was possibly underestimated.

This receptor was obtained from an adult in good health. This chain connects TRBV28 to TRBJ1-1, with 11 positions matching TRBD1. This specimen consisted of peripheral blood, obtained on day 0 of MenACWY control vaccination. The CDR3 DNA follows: TGTGCCAGCAGTTTTAGGTGGGGACAGGGGGTTAAGGCTTTCTTT. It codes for CASSFRWGQGVKAFF.